These 7 T cell receptor beta chains share one sample of origin, sequenced in a study of beta chain features in type 1 diabetes. The study, taken as a whole, reports: Shorter TCRB CDR3s, moderately but significantly so, marked every one of the four CD4+ subsets in Type 1 diabetes patients.

The study reverse transcribed the entire isolated RNA, so it sequenced expressed TCRB transcripts. Profiling relied on immunoSEQ multiplex PCR, and the TCRdb table lists in-frame clones only, not all of them. The sample lists a few hundred thousand clones, around 25% occurring once. These receptors have no known antigen. Sequences were obtained from naive CD4+ T cells from blood. The source of these receptors is a woman in her twenties or thirties with type 1 diabetes.

The V call is TRBV5-1, the J call TRBJ2-1; TRBD2 agrees at 7 bases. Germline V gene data show CDR1 as SGHRS and CDR2 as YFSETQ. The trim removed 5 bases at V and 0 bases at J, leaving 5 bases unmatched. There are 15 residues in the CDR3. CDR3 in DNA: TGCGCCAGCAGAAGCTCTAGCGGCTCCTACAATGAGCAGTTCTTC. This sequence encodes CASRSSSGSYNEQFF.

Only a few counts were recorded for this clone. The gene calls are TRBV9 and TRBJ2-2; 11 bases line up with TRBD2. J lost 0 bases, V lost 6 bases, and 4 bases had no gene match. This CDR3 contains 16 residues. Per germline, CDR1 SGDLS and CDR2 YYNGEE. CDR3 bases: TGTGCCAGCATCGGGACTAGCGGATCGAACACCGGGGAGCTGTTTTTT. The encoded protein is CASIGTSGSNTGELFF.

This clone was seen a few times. The chain joins TRBV6-5 to TRBJ2-7; D remains ambiguous. The CDR3 is 16 residues long. V gave up 2 bases and J gave up 3 bases, with 17 bases separating them. CDR1 MNHEY and CDR2 SVGAGI come from the germline V gene. In nucleotides, the CDR3 is TGTGCCAGCAGTTACGGTGGCCCTGGCCAGAACTACGAGCAGTACTTC. Protein: CASSYGGPGQNYEQYF.

The chain carries TRBV29-1 and TRBJ1-1, with 7 bases fitting TRBD1. In germline, CDR1 is SQVTM, CDR2 ANQGSEA. The trim removed 3 bases at V and 8 bases at J, leaving 3 bases unmatched. The CDR3 length is 11 residues. This chain's CDR3 is CSVESTGEAFF. For the CDR3, the DNA is TGCAGCGTTGAGTCGACAGGGGAAGCTTTCTTT.

A few counts support this clone. The chain recombines TRBV7-3 with TRBJ2-1, with TRBD2 matching over 13 bases. This CDR3 comprises 15 residues. V lost 5 bases, J lost 8 bases, and 6 bases stayed unmatched. The germline V gene has CDR1 SGHTA and CDR2 FQGTGA. In DNA form, the CDR3 reads TGTGCCAGCAGCATTCGGACTAGCGGGAGCGATGAGCAGTTCTTC. Protein: CASSIRTSGSDEQFF.

The chain is built from TRBV7-9 and TRBJ2-5; 12 nucleotides agree with TRBD2. This CDR3 has 15 amino acids. Germline V gene data show CDR1 as SEHNR and CDR2 as FQNEAQ (reference sequence). Losses at the gene ends were 5 bases for V and 5 bases for J; bases not matched to a gene: 6. The chain's CDR3 is CASSASGRVMETQYF. CDR3 sequence (DNA): TGTGCCAGCAGCGCTAGCGGGAGGGTGATGGAGACCCAGTACTTC.

This clone was detected a few times. The gene calls are TRBV30 and TRBJ1-2; D remains unclear. Germline CDR1 reads GTSNPN; CDR2 reads SVGIG (reference sequence). CDR3 length equals 13 residues. V lost 3 bases, J lost 7 bases, and 15 bases lay in between. The CDR3 nucleotides are TGTGCCTGGAGCCTCACCGCCGCTAGTGGCTACACCTTC. Translating gives CAWSLTAASGYTF.